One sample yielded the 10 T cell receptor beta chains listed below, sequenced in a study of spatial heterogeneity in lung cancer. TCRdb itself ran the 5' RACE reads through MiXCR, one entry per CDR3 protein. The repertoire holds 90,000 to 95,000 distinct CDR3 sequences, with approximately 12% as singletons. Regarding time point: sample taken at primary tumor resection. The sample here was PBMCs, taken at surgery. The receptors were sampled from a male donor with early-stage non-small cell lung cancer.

In nucleotides, the CDR3 is TGCAGCGTTCTCAAACAGGGAACAGAAGAAAAACTGTTTTTT. Translation: CSVLKQGTEEKLFF. This sequence joins TRBV29-1 and TRBJ1-4, with D possibly being TRBD1 (6 bases). Germline lookup yields CDR1 SQVTM and CDR2 ANQGSEA. The CDR3 extends over 14 amino acids. V was shortened by 5 bases and J by 8 bases, with 18 bases between the two germline ends. Looking up the rest from reference TRBV29-1 and TRBJ1-4 gives the full variable domain: SAVISQKPSRDICQRGTSLTIQCQVDSQVTMMFWYRQQPGQSLTLIATANQGSEATYESGFVIDKFPISRPNLTFSTLTVSNMSPEDSSIYLCSVLKQGTEEKLFFGSGTQLSVL.

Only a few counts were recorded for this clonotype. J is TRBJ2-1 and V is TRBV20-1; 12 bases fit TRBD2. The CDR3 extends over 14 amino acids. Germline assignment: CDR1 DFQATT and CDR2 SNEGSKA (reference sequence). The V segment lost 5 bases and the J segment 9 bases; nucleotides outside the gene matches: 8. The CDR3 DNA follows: TGCAGTGCTCGAAGGACTAGCGGGGTTGTTGAGCAGTTCTTC. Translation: CSARRTSGVVEQFF.

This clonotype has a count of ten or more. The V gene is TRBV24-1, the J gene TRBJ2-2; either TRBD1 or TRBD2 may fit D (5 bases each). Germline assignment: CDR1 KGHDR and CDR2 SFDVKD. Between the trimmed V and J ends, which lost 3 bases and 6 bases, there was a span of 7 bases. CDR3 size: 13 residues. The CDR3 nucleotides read TGTGCCACCAGTGATGGGGGACCCGGGGAGCTGTTTTTT. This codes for CATSDGGPGELFF.

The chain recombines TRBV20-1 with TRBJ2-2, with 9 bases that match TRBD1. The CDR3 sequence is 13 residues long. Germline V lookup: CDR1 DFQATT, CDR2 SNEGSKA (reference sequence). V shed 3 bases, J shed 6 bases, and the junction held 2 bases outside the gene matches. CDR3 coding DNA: TGCAGTGCTAGGGGACAGGGTCCCGGGGAGCTGTTTTTT. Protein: CSARGQGPGELFF.

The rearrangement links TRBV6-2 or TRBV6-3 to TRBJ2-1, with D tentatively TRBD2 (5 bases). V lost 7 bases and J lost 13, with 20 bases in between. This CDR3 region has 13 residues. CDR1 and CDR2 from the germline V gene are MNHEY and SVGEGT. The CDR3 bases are TGTGCCAGCACCTTGGGTGAGGGTCGTAGACAGTTCTTC. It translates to CASTLGEGRRQFF.

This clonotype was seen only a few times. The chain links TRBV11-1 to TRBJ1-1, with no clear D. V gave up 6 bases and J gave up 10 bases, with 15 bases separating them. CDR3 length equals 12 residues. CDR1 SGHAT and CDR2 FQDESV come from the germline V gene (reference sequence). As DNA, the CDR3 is TGTGCCAGCAGTAACGTCCGTACGGCAGCTTTCTTT. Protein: CASSNVRTAAFF.

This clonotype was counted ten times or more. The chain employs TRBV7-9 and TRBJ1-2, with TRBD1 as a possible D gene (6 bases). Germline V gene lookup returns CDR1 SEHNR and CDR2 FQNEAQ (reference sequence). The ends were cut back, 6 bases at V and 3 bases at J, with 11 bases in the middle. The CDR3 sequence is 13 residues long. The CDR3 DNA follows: TGTGCCAGCAGGAGGGACACGGACTATGGCTACACCTTC. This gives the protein CASRRDTDYGYTF. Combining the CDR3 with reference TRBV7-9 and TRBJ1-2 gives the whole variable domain DTGVSQNPRHKITKRGQNVTFRCDPISEHNRLYWYRQTLGQGPEFLTYFQNEAQLEKSRLLSDRFSAERPKGSFSTLEIQRTEQGDSAMYLCASRRDTDYGYTFGSGTRLTVV.

As DNA, the CDR3 is TGTGCCAGCAGCGTAGGTGACAGCACAGATACGCAGTATTTT. Translated: CASSVGDSTDTQYF. The rearrangement links TRBV9 to TRBJ2-3; D unclear. CDR1 is SGDLS and CDR2 is YYNGEE in the germline V gene. The ends were cut back, 0 bases at V and 0 bases at J, with 5 bases in the middle. The CDR3 runs 14 residues.

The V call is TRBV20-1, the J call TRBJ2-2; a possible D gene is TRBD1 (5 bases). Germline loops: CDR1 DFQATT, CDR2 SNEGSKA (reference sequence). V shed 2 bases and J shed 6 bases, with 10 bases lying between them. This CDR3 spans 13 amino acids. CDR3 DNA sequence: TGCAGTGCTAGATTTCAGGGCGCCGGGGAGCTGTTTTTT. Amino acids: CSARFQGAGELFF.

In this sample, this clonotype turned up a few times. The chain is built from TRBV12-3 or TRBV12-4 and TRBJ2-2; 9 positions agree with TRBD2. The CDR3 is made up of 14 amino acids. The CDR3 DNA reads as TGTGCTACCCAAGCGGCTAGCGGGGTTAGGGAGCTGTTTTTT. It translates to CATQAASGVRELFF.